These 17 T cell receptor beta chains were sequenced from one sample in a study of graft-versus-host responses after intestinal transplantation. The antigens of these receptors remain unknown. Here immunoSEQ multiplex PCR was the method, and the copy in TCRdb shows in-frame clones only, minus some. The sample records about 91,000 clones, about 91% being singletons. Sequenced here: unstimulated CD4+ T cells sorted from spleen or lymph node cells, sampled before transplant. The receptor source for this set is a human donor who was the organ donor for an intestinal transplant.

This sequence joins TRBV6-4 and TRBJ1-3; 7 bases match TRBD1. CDR1 MRHNA and CDR2 SNTAGT come from the germline V gene. J lost 5 bases, V lost 2 bases, and 9 bases had no gene match. This CDR3 has 16 residues. The CDR3 region is CASSDTDRFSRNTIYF. CDR3 DNA sequence: TGTGCCAGCAGTGACACGGACAGGTTTTCTAGAAACACCATATATTTT.

For the CDR3, the DNA is TGTGCCAGCAGCTCGGCCGGGACAGTCGGATCACCCCTCCACTTT. It yields the protein CASSSAGTVGSPLHF. The chain recombines TRBV5-4 with TRBJ1-6, with 7 bases fitting TRBD1. The CDR3 contains 15 residues. Germline trimming cut 3 bases from V and 10 bases from J; bases unmatched to any gene: 10. The germline V gene has CDR1 SGHNT and CDR2 YYREEE (reference sequence).

V usage is TRBV6-6 and J usage is TRBJ2-5; D possibly corresponds to TRBD1 (6 bases). The J call may be faulty, since TRBJ2-7 better matches the DNA end. The CDR3 runs 13 residues. CDR1 and CDR2 (germline): MNHNY, SVGAGI (reference sequence). The CDR3 DNA follows: TGTGCCAGCAGCCGGGACACCTACTACGAGCAGTACTTC. It is translated as CASSRDTYYEQYF.

This clone turned up a few times. The CDR3 sequence is CASSPSGAAQPQHF. The CDR3 DNA follows: TGTGCCAGCAGCCCCTCTGGGGCGGCTCAGCCCCAGCATTTT. The V call is TRBV7-6, the J call TRBJ1-5, with D perhaps TRBD1 (5 bases). CDR3 length equals 14 residues. V was clipped by 5 bases and J by 6 bases, with 14 bases between them. Germline V lookup: CDR1 SGHVS, CDR2 FNYEAQ. Full variable domain (outside the CDR3, taken from reference TRBV7-6 and TRBJ1-5): GAGVSQSPRYKVTKRGQDVALRCDPISGHVSLYWYRQALGQGPEFLTYFNYEAQQDKSGLPNDRFSAERPEGSISTLTIQRTEQRDSAMYRCASSPSGAAQPQHFGDGTRLSIL.

The chain recombines TRBV11-2 with TRBJ1-1; 7 bases map to TRBD1. After removal of 6 bases from V and 3 bases from J, the junction contained 7 bases not matched to a gene. The CDR3 sequence is 14 residues long. Germline V CDR1 and CDR2: SGHAT, FQNNGV. The CDR3 is CASSLQGTDTEAFF. CDR3 in DNA: TGTGCCAGCAGTCTACAGGGGACGGACACTGAAGCTTTCTTT.

The genes are TRBV7-9 and TRBJ1-1; 9 bases match TRBD1. The germline gives CDR1 SEHNR, CDR2 FQNEAQ (reference sequence). V lost 4 bases, J lost 3 bases, and 3 bases stayed unmatched. The CDR3 runs 14 residues. The CDR3 is CASSSGTGYTEAFF. Here the CDR3 DNA reads TGTGCCAGCAGCTCCGGGACAGGGTACACTGAAGCTTTCTTT.

V usage is TRBV11-2 and J usage is TRBJ1-2; 9 bases agree with TRBD1. The CDR3 is made up of 14 amino acids. Germline-derived CDR1 and CDR2 are SGHAT and FQNNGV. Unmatched junction bases numbered 3, after V lost 5 bases and J lost 2 bases. DNA for the CDR3: TGTGCCAGCAGCCCGACAGGGGGGAACTATGGCTACACCTTC. Its protein product is CASSPTGGNYGYTF.

This clone was found a few times. The chain is built from TRBV29-1 and TRBJ1-4; TRBD1 agrees at 8 bases. Trimming took 4 bases from V and 8 from J; bases not matched to a gene: 6. Germline CDR1 SQVTM, CDR2 ANQGSEA. This CDR3 is built from 13 residues. CDR3 DNA: TGCAGCGTTGTGGGAACAGGGGGAGAAAAACTGTTTTTT. The encoded protein is CSVVGTGGEKLFF.

J is TRBJ1-1 and V is TRBV10-2; tentative D call: TRBD1 (6 bases). With 4 bases removed from V and 1 base from J, the gap between germline ends came to 7 bases. The CDR3 runs 13 residues. Germline values: CDR1 WSHSY, CDR2 SAAADI. Here the CDR3 DNA reads TGCGCCAGCAGTGGACAGGCGAACACTGAAGCTTTCTTT. This translates into CASSGQANTEAFF.

J is TRBJ2-7 and V is TRBV30; 8 nucleotides agree with TRBD1. The CDR3 runs 16 residues. V lost 5 bases, J lost 4 bases, and 16 bases stayed unmatched. From germline, CDR1 is GTSNPN and CDR2 SVGIG (reference sequence). CDR3 protein: CAWDSTRTGRRYEQYF. In DNA form, the CDR3 reads TGTGCCTGGGACTCCACCCGGACAGGGAGAAGGTACGAGCAGTACTTC. The full variable domain, its missing parts supplied by reference TRBV30 and TRBJ2-7, is SQTIHQWPATLVQPVGSPLSLECTVEGTSNPNLYWYRQAAGRGLQLLFYSVGIGQISSEVPQNLSASRPQDRQFILSSKKLLLSDSGFYLCAWDSTRTGRRYEQYFGPGTRLTVT.

The rearrangement joins TRBV29-1 to TRBJ1-2; 7 nucleotides align to TRBD1. Germline V CDR1 and CDR2: SQVTM, ANQGSEA. This CDR3 has 12 residues. The J segment lost 8 bases and the V segment lost 3 bases, leaving 6 bases of the junction unmatched. The CDR3 coding sequence is TGCAGCGTTGAGGAGGGGGCTGGAGGCTACACCTTC. Its translation is CSVEEGAGGYTF.

The V gene is TRBV6-5, the J gene TRBJ1-1; tentatively, D is TRBD1 (5 bases). V lost 5 bases to trimming and J lost 3 bases, with 7 bases between them. Germline CDR1 reads MNHEY; CDR2 reads SVGAGI. There are 12 residues in the CDR3. The CDR3 nucleotides read TGTGCCAGCAGTAGGGGTGACACTGAAGCTTTCTTT. Translated, it gives CASSRGDTEAFF.

The chain employs TRBV11-3 and TRBJ2-5; D is unclear. Trimming took off 3 bases at V and 9 bases at J, with 14 bases between the two ends. Germline V lookup: CDR1 SGHNT, CDR2 YENEEA. The CDR3 covers 13 residues. The CDR3 spells CASSFSTRRSQYF. The CDR3 DNA is TGTGCCAGCAGCTTTTCAACGCGGCGGTCCCAGTACTTC.

This chain links TRBV9 with TRBJ2-2, with TRBD2 identical over 10 bases. CDR1 is SGDLS, CDR2 YYNGEE, per germline. Trimming cost V 0 bases and J 9 bases; bases outside gene matches: 5. The length of the CDR3 is 15 residues. Here the CDR3 reads CASSVALAGERELFF. CDR3 nucleotide sequence: TGTGCCAGCAGCGTAGCCCTAGCGGGAGAGCGGGAGCTGTTTTTT.

The chain has TRBV6-1 and TRBJ2-1, with 13 bases that match TRBD2. Germline V gives CDR1 MNHNS, CDR2 SASEGT. The CDR3 runs to 15 residues. V was pared by 5 bases and J by 7 bases, with 5 bases of the junction left unmatched. CDR3 sequence: CASSLLAGGPNEQFF. In DNA, the CDR3 is TGTGCCAGCAGTCTACTAGCGGGAGGGCCTAATGAGCAGTTCTTC.

This chain links TRBV27 with TRBJ1-4; D is perhaps TRBD1 (5 bases). V was trimmed by 6 bases and J by 3 bases, leaving 11 bases between them. Germline V lookup: CDR1 MNHEY, CDR2 SMNVEV (reference sequence). The CDR3 extends over 14 amino acids. The CDR3 coding sequence is TGTGCCAGCAGGAAGACAGTCTCTAATGAAAAACTGTTTTTT. Translation: CASRKTVSNEKLFF.

The gene calls are TRBV4-2 and TRBJ1-2; 7 bases fit TRBD1. This CDR3 spans 15 amino acids. The V and J ends lost 3 bases and 4 bases, in that order; junction bases with no gene match: 8. CDR1 is LGHNA, CDR2 YNFKEQ, per germline. CDR3 protein: CASSHRGTVTYGYTF. DNA of the CDR3: TGTGCCAGCAGCCATAGAGGGACAGTAACCTATGGCTACACCTTC.